A selection of T cell receptor beta chains follows, all from one sample in a study of T cell repertoires in cytomegalovirus infection. TCRdb used MiXCR to reprocess the reads, holding one entry per CDR3 protein. This table holds under 800,000 distinct CDR3 sequences, roughly 24% found once. Sequencing was carried out using CD8+ T cells from PBMCs. These receptors were obtained from a human donor in good health (CMV status not recorded). Some clones in this sample may be carry-over from other donors' samples. Both conserved end residues are part of each CDR3. D genes are given only for firm matches. The size entry is marked missing in some rows and otherwise reads once, few, many or a size class.

v_gene	d_gene	len	j_gene	abundance	CDR3nt	CDR3aa
TRBV27	TRBD1	14	TRBJ2-1	.	TGTGCCAGCAGAGTATCAGGGGGCAAGTGGGAGCAGTTCTTC	CASRVSGGKWEQFF
TRBV14	TRBD1	18	TRBJ1-1	.	TGTGCCAGCAGCCCGAGTCTCTTGGACAGGCTCATGAACACTGAAGCTTTCTTT	CASSPSLLDRLMNTEAFF
TRBV10-2	.	14	TRBJ2-5	.	TGCGCCAGCAATATGGCGGGGCCGCAAGAGACCCAGTACTTC	CASNMAGPQETQYF
TRBV6-5	.	14	TRBJ2-7	few	TGTGCCAGCAGGAGAAGGACAGTGGTATACGAGCAGTACTTC	CASRRRTVVYEQYF
TRBV19	.	16	TRBJ2-1	few	TGTGCCAGTAGTATAGAGAGGGTTCAATCCTACAATGAGCAGTTCTTC	CASSIERVQSYNEQFF
TRBV19	TRBD1	15	TRBJ2-1	.	TGTGCCAGTAGTATCGGTCAGGGGGCCTACAATGAGCAGTTCTTC	CASSIGQGAYNEQFF
TRBV7-6	.	14	TRBJ1-1	many	TGTGCCAGCAGCTACGCGGGGTTGAACACTGAAGCTTTCTTT	CASSYAGLNTEAFF
TRBV7-8	.	14	TRBJ2-1	many	TGTGCCAGCAGCTTCCGATCGAGGTACAATGAGCAGTTCTTC	CASSFRSRYNEQFF
TRBV20-1	TRBD1	12	TRBJ1-2	.	TGCAGTATTTACAGGGGCGGCTATGGCTACACCTTC	CSIYRGGYGYTF
TRBV4-2	.	17	TRBJ2-3	few	TGTGCCAGCAGCCAAGCGATTGTGTCGGTAACCACAGATACGCAGTATTTT	CASSQAIVSVTTDTQYF
TRBV20-1	.	11	TRBJ2-3	.	TGCAGTGCTAGAGCCACAGATACGCAGTATTTT	CSARATDTQYF
TRBV20-1	TRBD1	13	TRBJ1-1	.	TGCAGTGCTAGAAACAGGGGGAACACTGAAGCTTTCTTT	CSARNRGNTEAFF
TRBV9	TRBD1	16	TRBJ1-2	few	TGTGCCAGCAGCGACCAGGGACAGGGTGTAAACTATGGCTACACCTTC	CASSDQGQGVNYGYTF
TRBV7-3	TRBD1	17	TRBJ2-4	.	TGTGCCAGCAGCTTAACGGGGCCGGGACAGGGGTCGAACATTCAGTACTTC	CASSLTGPGQGSNIQYF
TRBV7-6	TRBD1	20	TRBJ2-6	many	TGTGCCAGCAGCTCGCCCCTCCAACAGGGGCCTAGCTCTGGGGCCAACGTCCTGACTTTC	CASSSPLQQGPSSGANVLTF
TRBV6-6	.	16	TRBJ2-3	.	TGTGCCAGCAGTTACTCGTCACAGATTTTCACAGATACGCAGTATTTT	CASSYSSQIFTDTQYF
TRBV13	.	14	TRBJ2-2	.	TGTGCCAGCAGCTTACCGGACCGGGACGGGGAGCTGTTTTTT	CASSLPDRDGELFF
TRBV14	.	12	TRBJ2-7	.	TGTGCCAGCTGTCAAGCAACAGGCGAGCAGTACTTC	CASCQATGEQYF
TRBV7-2	.	13	TRBJ1-1	many	TGTGCCAGCAGCTTAACACCGAACACTGAAGCTTTCTTT	CASSLTPNTEAFF
TRBV11-1	.	14	TRBJ2-2	many	TGTGCCAGCAGCCCGACTGTCAACACCGGGGAGCTGTTTTTT	CASSPTVNTGELFF
TRBV9	.	15	TRBJ2-1	few	TGTGCCAGCAGCGTAGAGATTGACAGCAACAATGAGCAGTTCTTC	CASSVEIDSNNEQFF
TRBV2	.	16	TRBJ2-1	many	TGTGCCAGCAGTGTCCAGGGTACCATGGCCTACAATGAGCAGTTCTTC	CASSVQGTMAYNEQFF
TRBV6-1	TRBD1	17	TRBJ1-4	many	TGTGCCAGCAGTGAAGAAACCTGGGGACAGCTAAATGAAAAACTGTTTTTT	CASSEETWGQLNEKLFF
TRBV7-2	.	16	TRBJ1-4	many	TGTGCCAGCAGCGTTGTAAACCAGGGACTTAATGAAAAACTGTTTTTT	CASSVVNQGLNEKLFF
TRBV28	TRBD1	14	TRBJ1-1	.	TGTGCCAGCTCAGTTGGACAGGGGGAGGCTGAAGCTTTCTTT	CASSVGQGEAEAFF
TRBV7-2	TRBD1	13	TRBJ1-1	.	TGTGCCAGCACCTGGACAGGGGTGGGTGAAGCTTTCTTT	CASTWTGVGEAFF